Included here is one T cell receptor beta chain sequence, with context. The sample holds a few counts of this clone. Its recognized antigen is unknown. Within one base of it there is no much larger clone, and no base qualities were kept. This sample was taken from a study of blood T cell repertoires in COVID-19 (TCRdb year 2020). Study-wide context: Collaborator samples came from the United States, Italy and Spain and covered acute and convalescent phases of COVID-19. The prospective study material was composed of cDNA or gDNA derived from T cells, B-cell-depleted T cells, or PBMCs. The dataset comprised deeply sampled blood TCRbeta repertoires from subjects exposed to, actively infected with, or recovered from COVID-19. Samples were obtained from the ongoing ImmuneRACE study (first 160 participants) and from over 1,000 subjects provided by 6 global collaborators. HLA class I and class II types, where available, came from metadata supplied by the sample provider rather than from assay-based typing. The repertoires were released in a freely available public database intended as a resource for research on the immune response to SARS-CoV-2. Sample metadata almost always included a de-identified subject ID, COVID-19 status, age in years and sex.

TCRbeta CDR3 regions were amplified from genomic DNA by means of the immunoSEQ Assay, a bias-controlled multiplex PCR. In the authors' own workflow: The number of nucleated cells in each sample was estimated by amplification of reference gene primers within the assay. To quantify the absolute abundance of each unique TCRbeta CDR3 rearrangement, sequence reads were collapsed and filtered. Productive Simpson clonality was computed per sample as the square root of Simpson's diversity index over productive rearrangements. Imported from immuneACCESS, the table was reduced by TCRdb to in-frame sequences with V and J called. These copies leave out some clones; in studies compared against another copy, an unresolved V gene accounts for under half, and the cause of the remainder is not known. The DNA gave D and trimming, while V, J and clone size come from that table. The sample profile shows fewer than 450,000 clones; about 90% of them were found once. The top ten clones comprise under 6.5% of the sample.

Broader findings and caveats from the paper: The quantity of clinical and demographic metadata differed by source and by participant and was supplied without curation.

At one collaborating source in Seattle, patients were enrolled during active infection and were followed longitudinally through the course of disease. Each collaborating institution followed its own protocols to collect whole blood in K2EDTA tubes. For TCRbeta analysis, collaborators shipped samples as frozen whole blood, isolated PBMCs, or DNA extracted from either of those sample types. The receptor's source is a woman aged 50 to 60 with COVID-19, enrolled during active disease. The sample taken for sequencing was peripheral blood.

The CDR3 region: CASSQLAGGQETQYF. DNA sequence: TGTGCCAGCAGTCAACTAGCGGGAGGTCAAGAGACCCAGTACTTC. Here the chain combines TRBV2 and TRBJ2-5; 12 junctional bases match TRBD2. Measured from the cysteine to the phenylalanine, the CDR3 is 15 residues long. CDR3 DNA is the only sequence kept; it has 45 bases, read in frame from the first base. The V end gives up 5 bases and the J end 2 bases, leaving 3 bases in the junction not matched to a gene. The germline V gene supplies CDR1 SNHLY and CDR2 FYNNEI.